These 23 T cell receptor beta chains were sequenced from one sample in a study of CD8+CD57+ T cells in acquired aplastic anemia. Genomic DNA served as template for TCR beta VDJ and CDR3 profiling. TCRdb analysed the reads with MiXCR anew, one entry per CDR3 protein. The data contain some 200,000 distinct CDR3 sequences, around half of them singletons. An expansion of CD8+CD57+ cells by flow cytometry had been shown in patients chosen for sequencing. Sequences were obtained from sorted CD4+, CD8+, or CD8+CD57+ T cells (not recorded which) from PBMCs. These receptors were collected from a human donor with aplastic anemia.

A few counts support this clonotype. The chain couples TRBV15 to TRBJ1-5; no definite D call. The CDR3 has 16 amino acids. Trimming pared 2 bases from V and 1 base from J, leaving 12 bases between. CDR1 and CDR2 from the germline V gene are LNHNV and YYDKDF (reference sequence). The CDR3 here is CATSRNEGLSNQPQHF. CDR3 nucleotides: TGTGCCACCAGCAGAAATGAAGGACTCAGCAATCAGCCCCAGCATTTT.

The J gene is TRBJ2-7, the V gene TRBV10-3; D is ambiguous. The CDR3 covers 14 residues. The V and J ends lost 0 bases and 1 base respectively, with 7 bases between them. CDR1 is ENHRY, CDR2 SYGVKD, per germline. The CDR3 loop reads CAISESSDSYEQYF. In DNA form, the CDR3 reads TGTGCCATCAGTGAGTCGTCGGATTCCTACGAGCAGTACTTC.

The chain employs TRBV24-1 and TRBJ2-2; D tentatively fits TRBD1 or TRBD2 (6 bases each). Looked up from germline, CDR1 is KGHDR and CDR2 is SFDVKD. V shed 5 bases and J shed 0 bases, with 9 bases lying between them. This CDR3 region has 15 residues. This CDR3 is CATSARGPNTGELFF. The CDR3 bases are TGTGCCACCAGTGCCCGGGGGCCGAACACCGGGGAGCTGTTTTTT.

This clonotype was observed a handful of times. The chain links TRBV27 to TRBJ2-7; 7 bases are shared with TRBD1. The CDR3 runs 15 residues. V shed 2 bases and J 3 bases; nucleotides not matched to a gene: 7. The germline V gene has CDR1 MNHEY and CDR2 SMNVEV (reference sequence). Here the CDR3 reads CASSLTRAGGYEQYF. In DNA form, the CDR3 reads TGTGCCAGCAGTTTAACTAGGGCAGGGGGCTACGAGCAGTACTTC.

The chain is built from TRBV4-2 and TRBJ1-5, with a weak D call TRBD1 (5 bases). With 1 base removed from V and 5 bases from J, the gap between germline ends came to 18 bases. The CDR3 loop spans 17 amino acids. Germline lookup yields CDR1 LGHNA and CDR2 YNFKEQ. CDR3 nucleotides: TGTGCCAGCAGCCAAGCAGGGCCCCGTGACAGCCATCAGCCCCAGCATTTT. It is translated as CASSQAGPRDSHQPQHF.

V is TRBV29-1 and J is TRBJ2-7; D not resolved. In germline, CDR1 is SQVTM, CDR2 ANQGSEA. The V end was cut by 5 bases, the J end by 6 bases, with 14 bases between. There are 12 residues in the CDR3. This chain's CDR3 is CSVISGLFEQYF. The CDR3 DNA reads as TGCAGCGTTATATCGGGCCTTTTCGAGCAGTACTTC.

The rearrangement links TRBV10-1 to TRBJ1-4; the D is unclear. CDR1 is WNHNN and CDR2 is SYGVQD in the germline V gene (reference sequence). The CDR3 runs to 14 residues. V was cut by 5 bases and J by 8 bases, with 15 bases left in between. CDR3 nucleotide sequence: TGCGCCAGCAGTCCCGGGATAGGGTCAGAAAAACTGTTTTTT. Its translation is CASSPGIGSEKLFF.

Notes on this clonotype: The junction and the germline gene differ at one end; a read error may be behind it. This chain connects TRBV6-1 to TRBJ2-7; TRBD2 aligns across 14 bases. From germline, CDR1 is MNHNS and CDR2 SASEGT. This CDR3 contains 14 residues. CDR3 DNA: TGTGCCAGCAGTGCAGGACTAGCGGGAGGCCAACCTTCTTTC. Encoded protein: CASSAGLAGGQPSF.

This chain uses TRBV12-3 or TRBV12-4 with TRBJ2-7; D is possibly TRBD1 (5 bases). The CDR3 sequence is 12 residues long. V gave up 5 bases and J gave up 5 bases, with 10 bases separating them. DNA for the CDR3: TGTGCCAGCAGTAACGGACATCACGAGCAGTACTTC. It yields the protein CASSNGHHEQYF.

Comments on this clonotype: Sequence at one end of the junction differs from germline and may be a read error. The rearrangement joins TRBV20-1 to TRBJ1-1; TRBD1 matches at 7 bases. This CDR3 is 14 amino acids long. Looked up from germline, CDR1 is DFQATT and CDR2 is SNEGSKA (reference sequence). CDR3 in DNA: TGCAGTGCTAGAGGGGAGGGGGCTAGGGCTGAGGCTTTCTTT. As protein: CSARGEGARAEAFF.

This clonotype was seen a handful of times. V usage is TRBV20-1 and J usage is TRBJ2-7; the match to TRBD1 covers 7 bases. J lost 6 bases, V lost 3 bases, and 2 bases had no gene match. There are 11 residues in the CDR3. Germline assignment: CDR1 DFQATT and CDR2 SNEGSKA (reference sequence). Here the CDR3 DNA reads TGCAGTGCTAGGGGACAGTTCGAGCAGTACTTC. Amino acids: CSARGQFEQYF.

This clonotype was seen at least ten times. The chain joins TRBV5-1 to TRBJ2-1; 8 nucleotides align to TRBD2. The CDR3 consists of 15 residues. Trimming cost V 4 bases and J 3 bases; bases outside gene matches: 6. The germline gives CDR1 SGHRS, CDR2 YFSETQ. CDR3 in amino acids: CASSPGAGDYNEQFF. The CDR3 DNA reads as TGCGCCAGCAGCCCCGGAGCGGGGGACTACAATGAGCAGTTCTTC.

This clonotype was seen ten or more times. The CDR3 DNA is TGTGCCAGCAGCCAAGCGGGCAGCGTTAACTATGGCTACACCTTC. It is translated as CASSQAGSVNYGYTF. The genes are TRBV4-2 and TRBJ1-2; no definite D call. Trimming removed 1 base from V and 1 base from J, with 10 bases in between. Germline V gene sequence: CDR1 LGHNA, CDR2 YNFKEQ. The CDR3 loop spans 15 amino acids.

The CDR3 DNA is TGTGCCAAGGTGATTCAGGGCTATCTGAACACTGAAGCTTTCTTT. Translating gives CAKVIQGYLNTEAFF. The V and J genes are TRBV25-1 and TRBJ1-1, with D possibly being TRBD1 (5 bases). The CDR3 covers 15 residues. Between the trimmed V and J ends, which lost 10 bases and 0 bases, there was a span of 18 bases. In germline, CDR1 is MGHDK, CDR2 SYGVNS.

By share, this clonotype counts as medium-sized. V is TRBV29-1 and J is TRBJ1-2, with D possibly being TRBD1 (6 bases). The CDR3 has 13 residues. Looked up from germline, CDR1 is SQVTM and CDR2 is ANQGSEA. V was shortened by 4 bases and J by 8 bases, with 17 bases between the two germline ends. As DNA, the CDR3 is TGCAGCGTTGTCGTTACAGGGAGGGAGGGCTACACCTTC. As protein: CSVVVTGREGYTF.

Comments on this clonotype: Lacking the conserved final phenylalanine or tryptophan, this CDR3 likely reflects a read error. This chain connects TRBV10-3 to TRBJ2-5, with a possible D match to TRBD2 (5 bases). CDR1 and CDR2 (germline): ENHRY, SYGVKD. V was shortened by 4 bases and J by 7 bases, with 19 bases between the two germline ends. This CDR3 has 15 amino acids. The CDR3 DNA is TGTGCCATCAGTGCCGAACAAGGAGGATTCGGGACCCAGTACTCC. It codes for CAISAEQGGFGTQYS.

This clonotype appeared a few times. The chain joins TRBV24-1 to TRBJ2-2, with TRBD2 identical over 9 bases. This CDR3 region has 14 residues. V shed 7 bases and J 4 bases; nucleotides not matched to a gene: 3. Germline V gene lookup returns CDR1 KGHDR and CDR2 SFDVKD. CDR3 sequence (DNA): TGTGCCACCAGATCTAGCGGGACCACCGGGGAGCTGTTTTTT. As protein: CATRSSGTTGELFF.

The V and J genes are TRBV7-8 and TRBJ2-7, with D tentatively TRBD1 (6 bases). Germline loops: CDR1 SGHVS, CDR2 FQNEAQ. V shed 2 bases and J shed 3 bases, with 14 bases lying between them. The CDR3 spans 15 residues. DNA for the CDR3: TGTGCCAGCAGCTTAAGCAACAGGGAGATCTACGAGCAGTACTTC. Translation gives CASSLSNREIYEQYF.

This clonotype came up many times. The gene calls are TRBV5-1 and TRBJ2-3, with D tentatively TRBD1 (5 bases). The CDR3 extends over 14 amino acids. V dropped 3 bases and J dropped 3 bases, with 11 bases sitting between them. Germline values: CDR1 SGHRS, CDR2 YFSETQ. The CDR3 here is CASSSRQTTDTQYF. The CDR3 DNA is TGCGCCAGCAGCTCACGACAGACTACAGATACGCAGTATTTT.

On this clonotype itself: A read error is possible here, since a much larger clone lies one base away. This sequence joins TRBV6-5 and TRBJ1-6; the match to TRBD1 covers 9 bases. Per the germline V gene, CDR1 is MNHEY and CDR2 is SVGAGI. This CDR3 is 17 amino acids long. In DNA, the CDR3 is TGTGCCATCAGTTACTTTTCCGGGACAGGGAGTAATTCACCCCTCCACTTT. Translating it yields CAISYFSGTGSNSPLHF.

This clonotype came up a few times. The V gene is TRBV27, the J gene TRBJ2-3, with 9 nucleotides matching TRBD2. The CDR3 is 15 residues long. V lost 7 bases and J lost 7; bases outside the gene matches: 12. Germline CDR1 and CDR2: MNHEY and SMNVEV (reference sequence). In DNA, the CDR3 is TGTGCCAGCACCTCCCGGGTAGCGGGAGTCAATACGCAGTATTTT. Translating gives CASTSRVAGVNTQYF.

The chain recombines TRBV10-2 with TRBJ2-2, with D possibly being TRBD2 (5 bases). Germline V gene data show CDR1 as WSHSY and CDR2 as SAAADI. This CDR3 is built from 15 residues. V lost 4 bases, J lost 0 bases, and 9 bases lay in between. The DNA for the CDR3 is TGCGCCAGCAGTGGGACTGGGGCGAACACCGGGGAGCTGTTTTTT. Translating it yields CASSGTGANTGELFF.

The chain joins TRBV2 to TRBJ2-7, with D uncertain. The germline gives CDR1 SNHLY, CDR2 FYNNEI. With 6 bases removed from V and 0 bases from J, the gap between germline ends came to 9 bases. The length of the CDR3 is 13 residues. The CDR3 is CASRPNDSYEQYF. The CDR3, as DNA: TGTGCCAGCAGACCCAATGACTCCTACGAGCAGTACTTC.